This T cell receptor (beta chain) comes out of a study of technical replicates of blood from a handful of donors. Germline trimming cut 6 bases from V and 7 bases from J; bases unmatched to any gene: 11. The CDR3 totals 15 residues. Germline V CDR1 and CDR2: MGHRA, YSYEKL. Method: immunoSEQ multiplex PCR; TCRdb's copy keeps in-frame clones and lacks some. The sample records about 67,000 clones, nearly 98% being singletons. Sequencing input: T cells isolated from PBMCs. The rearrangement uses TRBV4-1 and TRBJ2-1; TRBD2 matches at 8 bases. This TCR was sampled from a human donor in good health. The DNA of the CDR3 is TGCGCCAGCAGGTCGGGCGGGAGGCCGCAGAATGAGCAGTTCTTC. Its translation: CASRSGGRPQNEQFF.